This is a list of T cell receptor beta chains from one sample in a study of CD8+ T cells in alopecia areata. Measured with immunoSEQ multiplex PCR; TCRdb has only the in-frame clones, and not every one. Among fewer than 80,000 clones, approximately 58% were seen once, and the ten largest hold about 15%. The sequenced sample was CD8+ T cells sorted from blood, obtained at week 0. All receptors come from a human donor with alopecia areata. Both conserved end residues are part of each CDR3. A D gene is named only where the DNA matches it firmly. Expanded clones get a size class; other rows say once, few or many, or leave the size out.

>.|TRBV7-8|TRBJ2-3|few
TGTGCCAGCAGCCAAGACCCGACAAGCCCCACAGATACGCAGTATTTT
CASSQDPTSPTDTQYF
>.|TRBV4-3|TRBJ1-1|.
TGCGCCAGCAGCCAAGTCGCCAGGAACACTGAAGCTTTCTTT
CASSQVARNTEAFF
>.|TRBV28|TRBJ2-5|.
TGTGCCAGCAGCGATACAGGGCTCGGAGAGACCCAGTACTTC
CASSDTGLGETQYF
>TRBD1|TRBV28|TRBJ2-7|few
TGTGCCAGCAGCCCTCAGGGACAGGTGCCCTACGAGCAGTACTTC
CASSPQGQVPYEQYF
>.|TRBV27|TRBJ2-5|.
TGTGCCAGCAGTCTTCAGGGAGTAGAGACCCAGTACTTC
CASSLQGVETQYF
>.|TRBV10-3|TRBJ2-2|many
TGTGCCATCAGTGAGAAGGAAAGGGAGCTGTTTTTT
CAISEKERELFF
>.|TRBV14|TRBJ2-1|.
TGTGCCAGCAGCCAAGATGGGCGCGAGCAGTTCTTC
CASSQDGREQFF
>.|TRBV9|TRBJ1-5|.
TGTCCCCGAGACAGAGGCAATCAGCCCCAGCATTTT
CPRDRGNQPQHF
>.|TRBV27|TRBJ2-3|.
TGTGCCAGCAGCACGGGCTTCGGGGATACGCAGTATTTT
CASSTGFGDTQYF
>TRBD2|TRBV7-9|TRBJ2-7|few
TGTGCCAGCAGCCTAAGGACTAGCAGCTACTACGAGCAGTACTTC
CASSLRTSSYYEQYF
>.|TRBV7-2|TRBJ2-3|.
TGTGCCAGCAGCCCCTATCGGGACTTCACAGATACGCAGTATTTT
CASSPYRDFTDTQYF
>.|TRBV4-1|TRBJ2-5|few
TGCGCCAGCAGCCAAGACCCGACTGGGCCAGAGACCCAGTACTTC
CASSQDPTGPETQYF
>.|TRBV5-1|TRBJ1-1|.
TGCGCCAGCAGCTCGAGTAGTGGCCCTCTTACCCCGAACACTGAAGCTTTCTTT
CASSSSSGPLTPNTEAFF
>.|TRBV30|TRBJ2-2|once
TGTGCCTGGAGTGTCTCGAACACCGGGGAGCTGTTTTTT
CAWSVSNTGELFF
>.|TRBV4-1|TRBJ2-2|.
TGCGCCAGCAGCCAAGATCCAGGGAACACCGGGGAGCTGTTTTTT
CASSQDPGNTGELFF
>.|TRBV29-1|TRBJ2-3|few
TGCAGCGTTGAAGGCAGCCTGATGGATACGCAGTATTTT
CSVEGSLMDTQYF
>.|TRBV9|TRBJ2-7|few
TGTGCCAGCAGCTCTCAGGGCACCTACGAGCAGTACTTC
CASSSQGTYEQYF
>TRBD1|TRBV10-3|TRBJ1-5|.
TGTGCCATCAGTGAGACAGGGGGTAGCAATCAGCCCCAGCATTTT
CAISETGGSNQPQHF
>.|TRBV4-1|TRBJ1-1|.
TGCGCCAGCAGCCAAGCAGGGAACACTGAAGCTTTCTTT
CASSQAGNTEAFF
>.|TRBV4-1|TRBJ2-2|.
TGCGCCAGCAGCCGAACCGGTGGGGCGGCCACCGGGGAGCTGTTTTTT
CASSRTGGAATGELFF
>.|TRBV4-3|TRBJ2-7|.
TGCGCCAGCAGCCCCAGGGGGGGGTCCTCCTACGAGCAGTACTTC
CASSPRGGSSYEQYF
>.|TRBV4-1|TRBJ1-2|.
TGCGCCAGCAGCCAAGACCCAATATATGGCTACACCTTC
CASSQDPIYGYTF
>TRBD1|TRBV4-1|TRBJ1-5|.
TGCGCCAGCAGCCAAAGTACAGGGGGGAATCAGCCCCAGCATTTT
CASSQSTGGNQPQHF
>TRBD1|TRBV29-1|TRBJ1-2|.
TGCAGCGTTAGGGACAGGGGAGGCTACACCTTC
CSVRDRGGYTF
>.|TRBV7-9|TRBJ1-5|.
TGTGCCAGCAGCTTACCAGGCGTCAATCAGCCCCAGCATTTT
CASSLPGVNQPQHF
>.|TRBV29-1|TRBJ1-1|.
TGCAGCGTTGAAGTTGAGACAGGAGGAGCTTTCTTT
CSVEVETGGAFF
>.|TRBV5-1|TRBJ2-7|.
TGCGCCAGCAGCTTCGGGGGCGCAGACGAGCAGTACTTC
CASSFGGADEQYF